The 22 T cell receptor beta chains below all came from one sample that was sequenced in a study of cytomegalovirus exposure and HLA in healthy donors. Researchers ran the PCR with 60 Vbeta and 13 Jbeta primers. TCRdb's table, derived via immunoSEQ multiplex PCR, lists solely in-frame clones and lacks some. This table has some 200,000 clones, roughly 73% appearing once. Sample: PBMCs. These receptors were taken from a woman aged 25-40 years in good health and CMV-seronegative.

This chain links TRBV6-5 with TRBJ2-2; tentatively, D is TRBD2 (6 bases). The V end was cut by 10 bases, the J end by 1 base, with 7 bases between. The CDR3 is 12 amino acids. Germline V CDR1 and CDR2: MNHEY, SVGAGI. The CDR3 protein is CAIGGNTGELFF. CDR3 in DNA: TGTGCCATCGGGGGGAACACCGGGGAGCTGTTTTTT.

This chain links TRBV7-9 with TRBJ1-1; D possibly corresponds to TRBD1 (5 bases). Germline CDR1 and CDR2: SEHNR and FQNEAQ (reference sequence). The V end was cut by 5 bases, the J end by 1 base, with 20 bases between. The CDR3 has 17 residues. The CDR3 bases are TGTGCCAGCAGCCCCCCCCGGGGGAGGGCGGAGAACACTGAAGCTTTCTTT. Translation gives CASSPPRGRAENTEAFF.

The chain couples TRBV5-1 to TRBJ2-5; D is possibly TRBD2 (6 bases). The CDR3 extends over 14 amino acids. V was clipped by 0 bases and J by 1 base, with 7 bases between them. CDR1 is SGHRS and CDR2 is YFSETQ in the germline V gene. CDR3 amino acids: CASSLGDFQETQYF. The DNA of the CDR3 is TGCGCCAGCAGCTTGGGGGACTTCCAAGAGACCCAGTACTTC.

This rearrangement joins TRBV6-5 to TRBJ2-1; tentatively, D is TRBD1 (6 bases). Trimming removed 5 bases from V and 2 bases from J, with 10 bases in between. Germline V gene lookup returns CDR1 MNHEY and CDR2 SVGAGI. The CDR3 covers 14 residues. The CDR3 loop reads CASSATGAYNEQFF. The DNA for the CDR3 is TGTGCCAGCAGTGCGACAGGAGCCTACAATGAGCAGTTCTTC.

The J gene is TRBJ2-1, the V gene TRBV27; D might be TRBD2 (6 bases). CDR1 is MNHEY and CDR2 is SMNVEV in the germline V gene (reference sequence). V lost 4 bases, J lost 0 bases, and 7 bases lay in between. The CDR3 is 14 amino acids. CDR3 loop: CASSSGVSYNEQFF. CDR3 bases: TGTGCCAGCAGTTCGGGGGTCTCCTACAATGAGCAGTTCTTC.

This clone appeared once. V gene TRBV27 combines with J gene TRBJ1-2; the match to TRBD1 covers 8 bases. The J segment lost 4 bases and the V segment lost 5 bases, leaving 6 bases of the junction unmatched. Germline V lookup: CDR1 MNHEY, CDR2 SMNVEV (reference sequence). The CDR3 contains 14 residues. The CDR3 nucleotides read TGTGCCAGCAGTCCACAGGGGGAGGGCTATGGCTACACCTTC. This codes for CASSPQGEGYGYTF.

The rearrangement uses TRBV6-5 and TRBJ2-7; 7 nucleotides line up with TRBD1. V gave up 0 bases and J gave up 4 bases; unmatched junction bases: 6. The germline V gene encodes CDR1 MNHEY and CDR2 SVGAGI. The CDR3 contains 15 residues. The CDR3 sequence: CASSYSSGTVYEQYF. The DNA of the CDR3 is TGTGCCAGCAGTTACTCTTCTGGGACAGTTTACGAGCAGTACTTC.

This chain uses TRBV7-3 with TRBJ2-7; 8 bases map to TRBD1. The germline CDR1 and CDR2 sequences are SGHTA and FQGTGA. The CDR3 totals 13 residues. V dropped 4 bases and J dropped 6; count of bases not matched to a gene: 5. The CDR3 sequence: CASSSSGTGEQYF. DNA of the CDR3: TGTGCCAGCAGCTCTTCGGGGACAGGCGAGCAGTACTTC.

In nucleotides, the CDR3 is TGTGCCAGCAGCTGGGCAGCGGGGAGGTCTAGAGACACTGAAGCTTTCTTT. Translating gives CASSWAAGRSRDTEAFF. This chain connects TRBV7-2 to TRBJ1-1; D is unresolved. This CDR3 has 17 amino acids. CDR1 is SGHTA and CDR2 is FQGNSA in the germline V gene. V lost 4 bases, J lost 3 bases, and 21 bases lay in between. The full variable domain, rest sourced from reference TRBV7-2 and TRBJ1-1, is GAGVSQSPSNKVTEKGKDVELRCDPISGHTALYWYRQSLGQGLEFLIYFQGNSAPDKSGLPSDRFSAERTGGSVSTLTIQRTQQEDSAVYLCASSWAAGRSRDTEAFFGQGTRLTVV.

This clone was seen only a few times. The chain combines TRBV25-1 with TRBJ2-7; 8 bases align to TRBD1. Germline-derived CDR1 and CDR2 are MGHDK and SYGVNS. The length of the CDR3 is 15 residues. The V segment lost 6 bases and the J segment 6 bases; nucleotides outside the gene matches: 13. The chain's CDR3 is CASSSGQGAHLEQYF. DNA of the CDR3: TGTGCCAGCAGCTCCGGTCAGGGGGCGCATCTCGAGCAGTACTTC.

The V call is TRBV19, the J call TRBJ2-7; TRBD1 matches 11 bases. Germline V gene data show CDR1 as LNHDA and CDR2 as SQIVND (reference sequence). With 10 bases clipped from V and 3 bases from J, the junction kept 8 bases outside the gene matches. This CDR3 contains 14 residues. CDR3 sequence reads: CATQRTGGIYEQYF. The DNA of the CDR3 is TGTGCCACCCAACGGACAGGGGGCATCTACGAGCAGTACTTC.

This chain uses TRBV4-2 with TRBJ2-3; 11 positions match TRBD2. The V gene end was trimmed by 0 bases and the J gene end by 6 bases; junction bases not matched to a gene: 8. Germline CDR1 reads LGHNA; CDR2 reads YNFKEQ. The CDR3 is made up of 17 amino acids. For the CDR3, the DNA is TGTGCCAGCAGCCAAGATTTTAGCGGGAGGGCCGTGGATACGCAGTATTTT. Its protein product is CASSQDFSGRAVDTQYF.

The CDR3 spells CSVVQDHSNYGYTF. The CDR3 DNA reads TGCAGCGTTGTCCAGGATCACTCTAACTATGGCTACACCTTC. The rearrangement joins TRBV29-1 to TRBJ1-2; D is unresolved. The CDR3 has 14 residues. Trimming took off 4 bases at V and 0 bases at J, with 12 bases between the two ends. CDR1 is SQVTM and CDR2 is ANQGSEA in the germline V gene.

CDR3 DNA sequence: TGTGCCAGCAGCTTGACAAATACCGGGGAGCTGTTTTTT. It specifies CASSLTNTGELFF. The chain joins TRBV11-2 to TRBJ2-2, with D unresolved. Trimming took off 3 bases at V and 5 bases at J, with 7 bases between the two ends. The germline V gene has CDR1 SGHAT and CDR2 FQNNGV. This CDR3 has 13 amino acids.

This chain links TRBV27 with TRBJ2-2; 15 bases align to TRBD2. There are 23 residues in the CDR3. V trimming: 3 bases; J trimming: 1 base; junction bases outside the gene matches: 18. The germline V gene encodes CDR1 MNHEY and CDR2 SMNVEV (reference sequence). The CDR3 spells CASSFHRPGLAGGPLKNTGELFF. CDR3 nucleotide sequence: TGTGCCAGCAGTTTCCATCGTCCGGGACTAGCGGGGGGACCCTTAAAGAACACCGGGGAGCTGTTTTTT.

The gene calls are TRBV7-3 and TRBJ1-2, with a weak D call TRBD1 (5 bases). The germline gives CDR1 SGHTA, CDR2 FQGTGA. Deletions cut 4 bases from V and 8 bases from J, with 14 bases between. CDR3 length equals 13 residues. CDR3 nucleotide sequence: TGTGCCAGCAGCTCGGACGGGGGAAGCGGCTACACCTTC. Its protein product is CASSSDGGSGYTF.

The chain is built from TRBV7-2 and TRBJ2-3, with 14 bases lining up with TRBD2. J gave up 4 bases and V 5 bases, and 5 bases lay outside the gene matches. Germline V CDR1 and CDR2: SGHTA, FQGNSA. The CDR3 spans 16 residues. The CDR3 sequence is CASSGLAGGGADTQYF. The DNA for the CDR3 is TGTGCCAGCAGCGGACTAGCGGGGGGCGGGGCAGATACGCAGTATTTT.

With regard to this clone: Different DNA sequences within this sample yield the same CDR3. CDR3 sequence reads: CASSIVGTANEKLFF. For the CDR3, the DNA is TGTGCCAGTAGTATAGTTGGGACAGCTAATGAAAAACTGTTTTTT. The V and J genes are TRBV19 and TRBJ1-4; 7 bases match TRBD1. The junction had 2 bases not matched to a gene; V was cut back by 1 base and J by 3 bases. Looked up from germline, CDR1 is LNHDA and CDR2 is SQIVND (reference sequence). The CDR3 is 15 residues long. Supplemented by reference TRBV19 and TRBJ1-4, the full variable domain reads DGGITQSPKYLFRKEGQNVTLSCEQNLNHDAMYWYRQDPGQGLRLIYYSQIVNDFQKGDIAEGYSVSREKKESFPLTVTSAQKNPTAFYLCASSIVGTANEKLFFGSGTQLSVL.

The gene calls are TRBV19 and TRBJ1-5; 7 bases line up with TRBD1. After removal of 5 bases from V and 6 bases from J, the junction contained 10 bases not matched to a gene. The germline gives CDR1 LNHDA, CDR2 SQIVND (reference sequence). This CDR3 contains 15 residues. The CDR3 nucleotides read TGTGCCAGTAGTCCCCGACTCCAGGGGGGTCAGCCCCAGCATTTT. Residues: CASSPRLQGGQPQHF.

This clone has just one count. The chain combines TRBV7-9 with TRBJ1-4, with 9 bases identical to TRBD1. CDR1 is SEHNR, CDR2 FQNEAQ, per germline (reference sequence). This CDR3 is built from 17 residues. Trimming took 3 bases from V and 3 from J; bases not matched to a gene: 8. Here the CDR3 reads CASSLVTGGNANEKLFF. For the CDR3, the DNA is TGTGCCAGCAGCTTGGTCACAGGGGGCAATGCTAATGAAAAACTGTTTTTT.

The chain couples TRBV7-9 to TRBJ1-1, with D perhaps matching TRBD1 (5 bases). V was shortened by 5 bases and J by 4 bases, with 11 bases between the two germline ends. Germline assignment: CDR1 SEHNR and CDR2 FQNEAQ (reference sequence). CDR3 length: 13 amino acids. The CDR3 loop reads CASSPRGSTEAFF. Here the CDR3 DNA reads TGTGCCAGCAGCCCCCGGGGGAGCACTGAAGCTTTCTTT.

Concerning this clone: At one of its ends the junction is not consistent with the germline gene, which may arise from a read error. V is TRBV7-2 and J is TRBJ1-1; TRBD1 agrees at 11 bases. The V gene's germline CDR1 is SGHTA and CDR2 FQGNSA. The CDR3 is 13 amino acids. CDR3 nucleotides: TGTGCCAGCAGCTTAGGATGGGGACAGGGGGGGCTCTTT. Amino acid sequence: CASSLGWGQGGLF. The full variable domain, in which reference TRBV7-2 and TRBJ1-1 provide the parts outside the CDR3, is GAGVSQSPSNKVTEKGKDVELRCDPISGHTALYWYRQSLGQGLEFLIYFQGNSAPDKSGLPSDRFSAERTGGSVSTLTIQRTQQEDSAVYLCASSLGWGQGGLFGQGTRLTVV.